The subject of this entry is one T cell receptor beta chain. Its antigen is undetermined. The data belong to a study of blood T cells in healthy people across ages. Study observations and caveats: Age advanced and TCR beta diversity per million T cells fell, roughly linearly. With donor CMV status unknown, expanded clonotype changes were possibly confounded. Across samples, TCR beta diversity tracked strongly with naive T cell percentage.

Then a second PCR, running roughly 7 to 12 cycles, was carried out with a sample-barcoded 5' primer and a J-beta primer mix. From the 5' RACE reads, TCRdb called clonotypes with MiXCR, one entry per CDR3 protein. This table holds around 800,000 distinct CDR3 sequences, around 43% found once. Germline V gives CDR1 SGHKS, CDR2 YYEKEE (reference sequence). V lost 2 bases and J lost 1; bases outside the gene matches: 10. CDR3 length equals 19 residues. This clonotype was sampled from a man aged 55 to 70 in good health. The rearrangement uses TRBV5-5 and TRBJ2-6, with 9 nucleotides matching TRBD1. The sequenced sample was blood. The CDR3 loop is CASSFFTGGPLSGANVLTF. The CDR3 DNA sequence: TGTGCCAGCAGCTTCTTTACAGGGGGCCCATTATCTGGGGCCAACGTCCTGACTTTC.